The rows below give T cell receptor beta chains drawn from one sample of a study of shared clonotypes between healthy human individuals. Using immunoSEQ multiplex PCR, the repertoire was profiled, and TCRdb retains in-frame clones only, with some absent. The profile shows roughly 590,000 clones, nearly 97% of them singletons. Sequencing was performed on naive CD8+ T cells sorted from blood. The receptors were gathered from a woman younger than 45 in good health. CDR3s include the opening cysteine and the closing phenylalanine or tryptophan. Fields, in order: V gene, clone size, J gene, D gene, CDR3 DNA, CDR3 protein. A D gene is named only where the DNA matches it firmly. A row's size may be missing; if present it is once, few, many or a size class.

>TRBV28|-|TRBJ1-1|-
TGTGCCAGCAGTTTTCCCGGTGAGAACACTGAAGCTTTCTTT
CASSFPGENTEAFF
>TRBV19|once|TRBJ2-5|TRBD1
TGTGCCAGTAGACAGGACAGGGACCAAGAGACCCAGTACTTC
CASRQDRDQETQYF
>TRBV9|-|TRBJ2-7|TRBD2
TGTGCCAGCAGCTCAAGCGGGATCTCCTACGAGCAGTACTTC
CASSSSGISYEQYF
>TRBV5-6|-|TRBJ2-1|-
TGTGCCAGCAGCTTGGTGTGGGATGAGCAGTTCTTC
CASSLVWDEQFF
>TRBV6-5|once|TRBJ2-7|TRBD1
TGTGCCAGCAGTACCTCGGGACAGGACTACGAGCAGTACTTC
CASSTSGQDYEQYF
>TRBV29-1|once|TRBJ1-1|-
TGCAGCGCCCTGGGTAATTGGGGTCGCACTGAAGCTTTCTTT
CSALGNWGRTEAFF
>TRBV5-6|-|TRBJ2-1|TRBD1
TGTGCCAGCAGCGGGCTTCCGACAGGGTCGAATGAGCAGTTCTTC
CASSGLPTGSNEQFF
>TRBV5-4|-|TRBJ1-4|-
TGTGCCAGCAGCTCGGGTTGGAATGAAAAACTGTTTTTT
CASSSGWNEKLFF
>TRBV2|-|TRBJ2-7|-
TGTGCCAGCATAGACAAGATTAACTACGAGCAGTACTTC
CASIDKINYEQYF
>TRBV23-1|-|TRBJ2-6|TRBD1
TGCGCCAGCAGTCAATCTATAATCAGGCGGACAGGGGGCTCTGGGGCCAACGTCCTGACTTTC
CASSQSIIRRTGGSGANVLTF
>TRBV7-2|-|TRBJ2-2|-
TGTGCCAGCAGCTTATCGAACACCGGGGAGCTGTTTTTT
CASSLSNTGELFF
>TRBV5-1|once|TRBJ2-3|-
TGCGCCAGCAGCTTGGACATAGGTACGCAGTATTTT
CASSLDIGTQYF
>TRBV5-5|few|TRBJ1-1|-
TGTGCCAGCAGCAACGACAGTCCCGTCGCTTTCTTT
CASSNDSPVAFF
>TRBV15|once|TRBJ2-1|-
TGTGCCACCAGCGTCCTCGGGGACGAGCAGTTCTTC
CATSVLGDEQFF
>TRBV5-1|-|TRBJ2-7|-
TGCGCCAGCAGCCTCGAATCGGCCATCGAGCAGTACTTC
CASSLESAIEQYF
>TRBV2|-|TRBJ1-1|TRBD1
TGTGCCAGCAGGACAGGGGGCGCGATAACTGAAGCTTTCTTT
CASRTGGAITEAFF
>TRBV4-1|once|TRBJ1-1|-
TGCGCCAGCAGCCCGGGACGGAGGAACACTGAAGCTTTCTTT
CASSPGRRNTEAFF
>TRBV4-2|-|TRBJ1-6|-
TGTGCCAGCAGCCAGAACCAGGGATATAATTCACCCCTCCACTTT
CASSQNQGYNSPLHF
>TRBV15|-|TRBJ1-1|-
TGTGCCACCAGCAGGGGGCCAAGGCCCACTGAAGCTTTCTTT
CATSRGPRPTEAFF
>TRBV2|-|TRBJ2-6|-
TGTGCCAGCAGCCCCAAGCAGGCATATGGGGCCAACGTCCTGACTTTC
CASSPKQAYGANVLTF
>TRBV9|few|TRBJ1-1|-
TGTGCCAGCAGCGGAAACACGGCCCCTTACACTGAAGCTTTCTTT
CASSGNTAPYTEAFF
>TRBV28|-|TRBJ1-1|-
TGTGCCAGCAGTTTTTCGGAGTTCACTGAAGCTTTCTTT
CASSFSEFTEAFF
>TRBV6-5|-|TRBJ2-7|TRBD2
TGTGCCAGCAGTTACTCGTGGACTAGCGGGAGCTACGAGCAGTACTTC
CASSYSWTSGSYEQYF
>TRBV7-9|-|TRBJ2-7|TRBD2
TGTGCCAGCAGCTCGACTCTAGCGGGAGGAGAGGTCGAGCAGTACTTC
CASSSTLAGGEVEQYF
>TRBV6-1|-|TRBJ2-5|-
TGTGCCAGCAGCGACCGGGTTCCGGTGGGGGAGACCCAGTACTTC
CASSDRVPVGETQYF
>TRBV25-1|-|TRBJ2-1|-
TGTGCCAGCAGTGAAATAACACCGCCCAATGAGCAGTTCTTC
CASSEITPPNEQFF
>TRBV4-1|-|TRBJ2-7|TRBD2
TGCGCCAGCAGCCCCGGGGTAGCGGGAACCTACGAGCAGTACTTC
CASSPGVAGTYEQYF
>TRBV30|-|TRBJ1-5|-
TGTGCCTGGACTCAATCCCCGGGTGTAAATCAGCCCCAGCATTTT
CAWTQSPGVNQPQHF
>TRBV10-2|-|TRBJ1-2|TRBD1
TGCGCCAGCACCTCGACAGGGGATAACTATGGCTACACCTTC
CASTSTGDNYGYTF